The 29 T cell receptor beta chains given below trace back to one sample, sequenced in a study of T cells after yellow fever vaccination. TCRdb re-analysed the 5' RACE reads in MiXCR, keeping a single row per CDR3 protein. This sample has under 90,000 distinct CDR3 sequences, with approximately 6.1% found just once. The material was CD8+ T cells sorted from PBMCs, obtained about 49 days after the first yellow fever vaccination. These TCRs come from a man in his late teens or twenties who received the YFV17D yellow fever vaccine.

This chain links TRBV7-8 with TRBJ2-3; maybe TRBD1 (6 bases). CDR3 length: 14 residues. The germline gives CDR1 SGHVS, CDR2 FQNEAQ. Trimming stripped 5 bases from V and 5 bases from J, with 14 bases between. DNA of the CDR3: TGTGCCAGCAGCCAGAACAGGGCCGAAGATACGCAGTATTTT. Encoded protein: CASSQNRAEDTQYF. The full variable domain, rest sourced from reference TRBV7-8 and TRBJ2-3, is GAGVSQSPRYKVAKRGQDVALRCDPISGHVSLFWYQQALGQGPEFLTYFQNEAQLDKSGLPSDRFFAERPEGSVSTLKIQRTQQEDSAVYLCASSQNRAEDTQYFGPGTRLTVL.

This clonotype was counted at least ten times. The rearrangement joins TRBV29-1 to TRBJ1-2; D perhaps matches TRBD1 (5 bases). The CDR3 is 15 amino acids. Trimming pared 5 bases from V and 5 bases from J, leaving 21 bases between. The V gene's germline CDR1 is SQVTM and CDR2 ANQGSEA. The CDR3 protein is CSVYPTSGTFYGYTF. As DNA, the CDR3 is TGCAGCGTTTACCCTACCTCAGGGACCTTTTATGGCTACACCTTC.

The gene calls are TRBV7-8 and TRBJ2-5; D is possibly TRBD1 (6 bases). The CDR3 spans 17 residues. Deletions cut 5 bases from V and 5 bases from J, with 24 bases between. Germline loops: CDR1 SGHVS, CDR2 FQNEAQ. Here the CDR3 reads CASSPVGQWHRGETQYF. The CDR3 coding sequence is TGTGCCAGCAGCCCCGTTGGACAGTGGCACCGCGGTGAGACCCAGTACTTC. Complete variable domain (other parts from reference TRBV7-8 and TRBJ2-5): GAGVSQSPRYKVAKRGQDVALRCDPISGHVSLFWYQQALGQGPEFLTYFQNEAQLDKSGLPSDRFFAERPEGSVSTLKIQRTQQEDSAVYLCASSPVGQWHRGETQYFGPGTRLLVL.

This clonotype has ten or more counts. The CDR3 is CASSLRGLPSYGYTF. CDR3 nucleotide sequence: TGTGCCAGCAGCTTAAGGGGCCTTCCCTCCTATGGCTACACCTTC. The J gene is TRBJ1-2, the V gene TRBV7-6; D is possibly TRBD1 (5 bases). CDR3 length equals 15 residues. The germline CDR1 and CDR2 sequences are SGHVS and FNYEAQ. V was pared by 2 bases and J by 4 bases, with 14 bases between.

In this sample, this clonotype turned up many times. This chain joins TRBV10-3 and TRBJ2-1; a possible D gene is TRBD1 (6 bases). The V gene's germline CDR1 is ENHRY and CDR2 SYGVKD. Trimming took off 4 bases at V and 1 base at J, with 20 bases between the two ends. This CDR3 is 18 amino acids long. CDR3 nucleotide sequence: TGTGCCATCAGTGGAGGACCTTTGGGGGCAGAATCCTACAATGAGCAGTTCTTC. Translating it yields CAISGGPLGAESYNEQFF.

This clonotype has ten or more counts. This chain connects TRBV20-1 to TRBJ1-4; D is unresolved. The CDR3 runs to 14 residues. Per the germline V gene, CDR1 is DFQATT and CDR2 is SNEGSKA (reference sequence). Trimming left V 2 bases short and J 2 bases short, with 9 bases between. The CDR3 protein is CSARSGATNEKLFF. CDR3 nucleotide sequence: TGCAGTGCTAGATCGGGCGCCACTAATGAAAAACTGTTTTTT.

This clonotype has ten or more counts. V is TRBV19 and J is TRBJ2-3; TRBD2 matches at 8 bases. J gave up 2 bases and V 7 bases, and 11 bases lay outside the gene matches. This CDR3 has 16 residues. The germline CDR1 and CDR2 sequences are LNHDA and SQIVND (reference sequence). This CDR3 is CASKLDSGASTDTQYF. CDR3 sequence (DNA): TGTGCCAGTAAGTTAGATAGCGGGGCCTCCACAGATACGCAGTATTTT. The whole variable domain, filled in from reference TRBV19 and TRBJ2-3, reads DGGITQSPKYLFRKEGQNVTLSCEQNLNHDAMYWYRQDPGQGLRLIYYSQIVNDFQKGDIAEGYSVSREKKESFPLTVTSAQKNPTAFYLCASKLDSGASTDTQYFGPGTRLTVL.

This clonotype was seen many times. The V and J genes are TRBV7-3 and TRBJ2-1; tentatively, D is TRBD2 (6 bases). Trimming stripped 5 bases from V and 2 bases from J, with 13 bases between. There are 15 residues in the CDR3. Germline CDR1 SGHTA, CDR2 FQGTGA. DNA of the CDR3: TGTGCCAGCAGCGCGAATGGCGGGGCCTACAATGAGCAGTTCTTC. It encodes CASSANGGAYNEQFF.

The chain recombines TRBV7-2 with TRBJ2-7; TRBD2 matches at 7 bases. This CDR3 has 14 amino acids. Germline lookup yields CDR1 SGHTA and CDR2 FQGNSA. V was clipped by 7 bases and J by 6 bases; unmatched bases: 12. CDR3 sequence reads: CASTRRGVSLEQYF. The CDR3 bases are TGTGCCAGCACCCGCCGGGGGGTGTCTCTCGAGCAGTACTTC.

The chain couples TRBV7-2 to TRBJ2-7; 12 bases are a match to TRBD2. The trim removed 2 bases at V and 5 bases at J, leaving 4 bases unmatched. The V gene's germline CDR1 is SGHTA and CDR2 FQGNSA. The length of the CDR3 is 15 residues. The CDR3: CASSLLAGGPHEQYF. The CDR3 DNA sequence: TGTGCCAGCAGCTTACTAGCGGGGGGGCCCCACGAGCAGTACTTC.

The chain uses TRBV2 and TRBJ2-7; maybe TRBD2 (7 bases). Germline CDR1 reads SNHLY; CDR2 reads FYNNEI. Trimming took 2 bases from V and 3 from J, leaving 17 bases between them. The CDR3 is 16 residues long. CDR3 protein: CASSEIGGAANYEQYV. Written as DNA, the CDR3 is TGTGCCAGCAGTGAAATAGGGGGGGCCGCAAACTACGAGCAGTACGTC.

There are many counts of this clonotype. This sequence joins TRBV12-3 or TRBV12-4 and TRBJ2-4, with D hard to call. The CDR3 loop spans 11 amino acids. V dropped 2 bases and J dropped 4 bases, with 0 bases sitting between them. The chain's CDR3 is CASSLKNIQYF. The CDR3 region has the DNA TGTGCCAGCAGTTTAAAAAACATTCAGTACTTC.

V gene TRBV7-6 combines with J gene TRBJ2-7; D perhaps matches TRBD2 (6 bases). V lost 5 bases, J lost 5 bases, and 16 bases lay in between. The CDR3 is made up of 14 amino acids. Germline CDR1 reads SGHVS; CDR2 reads FNYEAQ. The CDR3 bases are TGTGCCAGCAGCCTTACGGCGGGAAGCCACGAGCAGTACGTC. It yields the protein CASSLTAGSHEQYV.

This clonotype was counted many times. This chain uses TRBV29-1 with TRBJ2-5; no clear D. The germline gives CDR1 SQVTM, CDR2 ANQGSEA. Trimming cost V 6 bases and J 1 base, with 6 bases left between them. The CDR3 is 11 residues long. The CDR3 region has the DNA TGCAGCGTCGTCCTCCAAGAGACCCAGTACTTC. Translating it yields CSVVLQETQYF.

A few counts support this clonotype. The gene calls are TRBV12-3 or TRBV12-4 and TRBJ2-5, with D hard to call. V was shortened by 0 bases and J by 5 bases, with 13 bases between the two germline ends. This CDR3 comprises 15 residues. The CDR3 loop is CASSLAQKGWETQYF. CDR3 nucleotide sequence: TGTGCCAGCAGTTTAGCGCAGAAAGGGTGGGAGACCCAGTACTTC.

This clonotype was recorded many times. The CDR3 reads CASSQDRFSGGADTQYF. CDR3 nucleotide sequence: TGCGCCAGCAGCCAAGATCGTTTTAGCGGGGGTGCAGATACGCAGTATTTT. The chain couples TRBV4-1 to TRBJ2-3, with 9 bases lining up with TRBD2. With 0 bases clipped from V and 4 bases from J, the junction kept 8 bases outside the gene matches. Germline V CDR1 and CDR2: MGHRA, YSYEKL. The CDR3 sequence is 17 residues long.

A remark on this clonotype: A much larger clone is a single base away; this may be a read error. The chain joins TRBV4-1 to TRBJ2-1; maybe TRBD1 (5 bases). The CDR3 loop spans 18 amino acids. Trimming cost V 4 bases and J 0 bases, with 19 bases left between them. The germline V gene has CDR1 MGHRA and CDR2 YSYEKL. The CDR3 is CASSLAPPTDSSYNEQFF. In DNA, the CDR3 is TGCGCCAGCAGCCTAGCCCCCCCGACAGACAGCTCCTACAATGAGCAGTTCTTC.

In its sample, this clonotype was seen many times. CDR3 bases: TGTGCCAGCAGTTTCGGGGGTCAGCCCCAGCATTTT. Translating gives CASSFGGQPQHF. This chain uses TRBV12-3 or TRBV12-4 with TRBJ1-5, with D tentatively TRBD1 (5 bases). Trimming took off 3 bases at V and 6 bases at J, with 6 bases between the two ends. There are 12 residues in the CDR3.

This clonotype has ten or more counts. The chain joins TRBV6-1 to TRBJ2-7, with 8 bases identical to TRBD1. The CDR3 contains 16 residues. V lost 6 bases, J lost 2 bases, and 12 bases stayed unmatched. Germline CDR1 reads MNHNS; CDR2 reads SASEGT. CDR3 residues: CASSSKNQGAAYEQYV. The CDR3 DNA reads as TGTGCCAGCAGCTCTAAAAATCAGGGGGCAGCCTACGAGCAGTACGTC.

This clonotype was recorded at least ten times. The rearrangement links TRBV7-6 to TRBJ1-3; perhaps TRBD1 as D (5 bases). The CDR3 is 13 amino acids. The V gene lost 6 bases and the J gene lost 4 bases, with 10 bases spanning the gap. CDR1 is SGHVS, CDR2 FNYEAQ, per germline. The CDR3: CASRPGNGNTIYF. DNA of the CDR3: TGTGCCAGCAGGCCAGGGAACGGAAACACCATATATTTT.

This clonotype qualifies as medium-sized (0.01 to 0.1%). J is TRBJ2-1 and V is TRBV28; 7 nucleotides match TRBD1. V shed 5 bases and J 5 bases; nucleotides not matched to a gene: 12. Germline CDR1 and CDR2: MDHEN and SYDVKM. The CDR3 runs to 16 residues. The CDR3 reads CASSPPRDSHNNEQFF. As DNA, the CDR3 is TGTGCCAGCAGTCCGCCTCGGGACAGCCACAACAATGAGCAGTTCTTC.

A word on this clonotype: Just one base apart from a much larger clone, this may be a read error. V gene TRBV29-1 combines with J gene TRBJ2-2, with unresolved D. The CDR3 is 13 amino acids. Germline V gene sequence: CDR1 SQVTM, CDR2 ANQGSEA. V lost 7 bases and J lost 5, with 14 bases in between. CDR3 in DNA: TGCAGCGCGACGGGTGAGAGGACCGGGGAGCTGTTTTTT. Translating it yields CSATGERTGELFF.

The sample holds many counts of this clonotype. The gene calls are TRBV28 and TRBJ1-2; the D gene is possibly TRBD1 (5 bases). V was pared by 3 bases and J by 6 bases, with 11 bases between. The CDR3 spans 13 residues. Germline V lookup: CDR1 MDHEN, CDR2 SYDVKM. In nucleotides, the CDR3 is TGTGCCAGCAGTTTGTGGGGGGTTGATGGCTACACCTTC. Protein product: CASSLWGVDGYTF.

This clonotype appeared a few times. In nucleotides, the CDR3 is TGTGCCAGCAGTCTACTAGAGGATGAGCAGTTCTTC. Translating gives CASSLLEDEQFF. This chain links TRBV6-2 or TRBV6-3 with TRBJ2-1; TRBD2 is a possible D gene (5 bases). V was cut by 5 bases and J by 8 bases, with 10 bases left in between. The CDR3 has 12 residues. Germline-derived CDR1 and CDR2 are MNHEY and SVGEGT.

Comments on this clonotype: A read error may produce the germline difference seen at one junction end. V gene TRBV6-5 combines with J gene TRBJ2-2; 9 bases agree with TRBD1. In germline, CDR1 is MNHEY, CDR2 SVGAGI. The CDR3 covers 18 residues. This chain's CDR3 is CASTYGVGTGTNTGELFF. The CDR3 nucleotides are TGTGCCAGCACTTACGGGGTCGGGACAGGGACCAACACCGGGGAGCTGTTTTTT.

This clonotype was found many times. The chain carries TRBV29-1 and TRBJ2-1; TRBD1 matches at 11 bases. Germline assignment: CDR1 SQVTM and CDR2 ANQGSEA. The CDR3 spans 13 residues. J was trimmed by 7 bases and V by 6 bases; bases with no gene match: 5. The CDR3 DNA is TGCAGCGTCTTTGGGACAGGGGGAAATGAGCAGTTCTTC. Amino acid sequence: CSVFGTGGNEQFF.

This clonotype was counted at least ten times. The rearrangement joins TRBV20-1 to TRBJ2-7; D is unclear. The germline V gene has CDR1 DFQATT and CDR2 SNEGSKA (reference sequence). This CDR3 has 13 residues. Trimming cost V 6 bases and J 3 bases, with 15 bases left between them. CDR3 sequence (DNA): TGCAGTGCCCTTACGGACGGCCACTACGAGCAGTACGTC. It codes for CSALTDGHYEQYV.

This clonotype was observed at least ten times. The chain carries TRBV4-1 and TRBJ1-1; D call uncertain. V was clipped by 0 bases and J by 3 bases, with 8 bases between them. Germline CDR1 reads MGHRA; CDR2 reads YSYEKL. CDR3 length: 14 amino acids. CDR3 nucleotide sequence: TGCGCCAGCAGCCAAGAAACGTCGGACACTGAAGCTTTCTTT. It is translated as CASSQETSDTEAFF.

This clonotype was detected ten times or more. This rearrangement joins TRBV3-1 to TRBJ2-1, with TRBD2 as a possible D gene (7 bases). This CDR3 is 15 amino acids long. Germline values: CDR1 LGHDT, CDR2 YNNKEL (reference sequence). The V end lost 1 base, the J end lost 5 bases, and 12 bases lay between the germline ends. The CDR3 loop is CASSQGRGPDNEQFF. DNA of the CDR3: TGTGCCAGCAGCCAAGGGCGGGGGCCCGACAATGAGCAGTTCTTC.